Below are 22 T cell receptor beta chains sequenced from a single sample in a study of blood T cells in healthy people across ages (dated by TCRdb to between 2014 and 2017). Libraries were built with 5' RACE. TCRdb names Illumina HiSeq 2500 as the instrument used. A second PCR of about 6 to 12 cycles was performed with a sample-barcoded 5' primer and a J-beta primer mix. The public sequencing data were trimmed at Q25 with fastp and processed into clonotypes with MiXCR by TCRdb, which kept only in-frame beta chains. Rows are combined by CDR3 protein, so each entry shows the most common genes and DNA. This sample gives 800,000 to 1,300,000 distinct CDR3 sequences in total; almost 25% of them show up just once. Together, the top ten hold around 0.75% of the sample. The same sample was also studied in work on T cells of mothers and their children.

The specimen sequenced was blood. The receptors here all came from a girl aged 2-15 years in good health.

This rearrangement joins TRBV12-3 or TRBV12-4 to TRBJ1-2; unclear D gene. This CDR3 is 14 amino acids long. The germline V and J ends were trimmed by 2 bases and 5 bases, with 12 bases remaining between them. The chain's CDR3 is CASSLKGVTYGYTF. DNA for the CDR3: TGTGCCAGCAGTTTAAAGGGAGTTACTTATGGCTACACCTTC.

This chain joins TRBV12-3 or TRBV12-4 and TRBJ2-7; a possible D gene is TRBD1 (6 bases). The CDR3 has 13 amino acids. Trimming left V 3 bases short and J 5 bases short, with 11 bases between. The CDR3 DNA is TGTGCCAGCAGTTTCACAGGGAGTAACGAGCAGTACTTC. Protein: CASSFTGSNEQYF.

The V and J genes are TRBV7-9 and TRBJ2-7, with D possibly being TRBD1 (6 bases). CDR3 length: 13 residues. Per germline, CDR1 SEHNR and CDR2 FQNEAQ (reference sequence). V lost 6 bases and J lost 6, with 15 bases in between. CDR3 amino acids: CASSKQGMGEQYF. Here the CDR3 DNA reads TGTGCCAGCAGTAAACAGGGTATGGGCGAGCAGTACTTC.

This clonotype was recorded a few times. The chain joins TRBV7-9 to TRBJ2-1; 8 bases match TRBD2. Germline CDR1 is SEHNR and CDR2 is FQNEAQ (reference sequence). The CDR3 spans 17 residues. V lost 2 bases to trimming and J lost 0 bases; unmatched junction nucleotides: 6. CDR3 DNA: TGTGCCAGCAGCTTAAGAGAGCGGGGGAGCTCCTACAATGAGCAGTTCTTC. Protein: CASSLRERGSSYNEQFF.

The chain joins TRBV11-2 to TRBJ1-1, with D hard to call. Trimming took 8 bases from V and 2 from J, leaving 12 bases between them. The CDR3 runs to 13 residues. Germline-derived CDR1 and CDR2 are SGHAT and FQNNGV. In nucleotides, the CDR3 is TGTGCCAGCGGGCGAATGGGAAACACTGAAGCTTTCTTT. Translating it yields CASGRMGNTEAFF.

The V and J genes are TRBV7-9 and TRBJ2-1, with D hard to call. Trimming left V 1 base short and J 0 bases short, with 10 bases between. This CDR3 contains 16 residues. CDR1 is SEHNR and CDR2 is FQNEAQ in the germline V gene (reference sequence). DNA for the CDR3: TGTGCCAGCAGCTTAGTAGGTCTTAACTCCTACAATGAGCAGTTCTTC. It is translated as CASSLVGLNSYNEQFF.

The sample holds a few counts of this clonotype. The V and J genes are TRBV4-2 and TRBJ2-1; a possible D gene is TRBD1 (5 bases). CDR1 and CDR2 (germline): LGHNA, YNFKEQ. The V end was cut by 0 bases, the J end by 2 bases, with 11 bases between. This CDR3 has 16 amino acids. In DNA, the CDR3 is TGTGCCAGCAGCCAAGAGCTGGTAGGGGCCTACAATGAGCAGTTCTTC. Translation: CASSQELVGAYNEQFF.

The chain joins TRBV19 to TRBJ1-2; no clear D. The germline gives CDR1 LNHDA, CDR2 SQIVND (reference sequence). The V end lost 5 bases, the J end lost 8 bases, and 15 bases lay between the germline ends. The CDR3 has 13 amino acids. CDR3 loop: CASSAANLPGYTF. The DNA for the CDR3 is TGTGCCAGTAGTGCGGCTAACCTTCCAGGCTACACCTTC.

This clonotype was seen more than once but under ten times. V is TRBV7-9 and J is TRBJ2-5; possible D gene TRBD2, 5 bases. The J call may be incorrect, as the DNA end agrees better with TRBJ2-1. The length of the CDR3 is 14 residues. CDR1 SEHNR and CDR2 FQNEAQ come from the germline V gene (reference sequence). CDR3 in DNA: TGTGCCAGCAGCGAAATCACTAGTAACAATGAGCAGTTCTTC. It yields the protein CASSEITSNNEQFF.

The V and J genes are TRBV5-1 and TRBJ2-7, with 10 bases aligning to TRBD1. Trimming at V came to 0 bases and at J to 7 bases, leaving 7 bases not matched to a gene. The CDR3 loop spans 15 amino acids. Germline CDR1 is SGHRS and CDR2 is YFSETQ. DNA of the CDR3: TGCGCCAGCAGCTTGGCCGGGACAGGGGTGTTGGAGCAGTACTTC. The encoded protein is CASSLAGTGVLEQYF. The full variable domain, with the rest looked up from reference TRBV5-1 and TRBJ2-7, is KAGVTQTPRYLIKTRGQQVTLSCSPISGHRSVSWYQQTPGQGLQFLFEYFSETQRNKGNFPGRFSGRQFSNSRSEMNVSTLELGDSALYLCASSLAGTGVLEQYFGPGTRLTVT.

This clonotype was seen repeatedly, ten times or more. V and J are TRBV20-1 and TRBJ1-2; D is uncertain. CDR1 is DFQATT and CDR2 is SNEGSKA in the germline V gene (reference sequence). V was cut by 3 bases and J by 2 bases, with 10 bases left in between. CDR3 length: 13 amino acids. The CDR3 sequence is CSASGQVNYGYTF. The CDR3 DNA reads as TGCAGTGCTAGCGGGCAGGTGAACTATGGCTACACCTTC.

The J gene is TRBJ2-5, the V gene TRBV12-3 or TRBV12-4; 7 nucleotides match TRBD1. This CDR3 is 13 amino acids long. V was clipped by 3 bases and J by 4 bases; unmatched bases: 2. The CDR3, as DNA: TGTGCCAGCAGTTTTAGGGACAGAGAGACCCAGTACTTC. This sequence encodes CASSFRDRETQYF.

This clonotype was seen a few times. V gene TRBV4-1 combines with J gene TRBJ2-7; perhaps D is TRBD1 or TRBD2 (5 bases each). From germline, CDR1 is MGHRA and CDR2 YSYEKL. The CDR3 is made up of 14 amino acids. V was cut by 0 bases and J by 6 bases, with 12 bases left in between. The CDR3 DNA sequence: TGCGCCAGCAGCCAAGAGCGCCGGGGCTTCGAGCAGTACTTC. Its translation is CASSQERRGFEQYF.

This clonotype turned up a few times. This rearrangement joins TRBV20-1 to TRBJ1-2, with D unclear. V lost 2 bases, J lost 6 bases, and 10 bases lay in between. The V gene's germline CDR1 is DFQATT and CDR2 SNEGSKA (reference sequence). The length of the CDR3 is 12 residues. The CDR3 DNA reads TGCAGTGCTAGACCTACATGGGATGGCTACACCTTC. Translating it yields CSARPTWDGYTF.

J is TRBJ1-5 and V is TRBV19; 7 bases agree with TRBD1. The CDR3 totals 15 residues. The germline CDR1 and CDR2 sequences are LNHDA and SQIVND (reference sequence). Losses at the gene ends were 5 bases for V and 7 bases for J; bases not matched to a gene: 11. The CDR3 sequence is CASSELPGQLQPQHF. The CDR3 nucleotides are TGTGCCAGTAGTGAACTACCGGGACAGCTCCAGCCCCAGCATTTT.

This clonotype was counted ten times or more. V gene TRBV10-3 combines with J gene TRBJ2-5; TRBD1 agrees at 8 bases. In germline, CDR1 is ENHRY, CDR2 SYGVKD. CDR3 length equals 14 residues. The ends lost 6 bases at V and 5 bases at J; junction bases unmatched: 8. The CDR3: CAIRPTGEAETQYF. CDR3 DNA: TGTGCCATCAGGCCGACAGGGGAGGCCGAGACCCAGTACTTC.

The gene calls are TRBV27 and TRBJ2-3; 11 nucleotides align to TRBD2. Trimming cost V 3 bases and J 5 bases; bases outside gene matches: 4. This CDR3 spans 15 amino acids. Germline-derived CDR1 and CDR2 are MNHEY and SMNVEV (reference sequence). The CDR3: CASSFLSGGVDTQYF. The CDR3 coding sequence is TGTGCCAGCAGTTTTCTTAGCGGGGGGGTAGATACGCAGTATTTT.

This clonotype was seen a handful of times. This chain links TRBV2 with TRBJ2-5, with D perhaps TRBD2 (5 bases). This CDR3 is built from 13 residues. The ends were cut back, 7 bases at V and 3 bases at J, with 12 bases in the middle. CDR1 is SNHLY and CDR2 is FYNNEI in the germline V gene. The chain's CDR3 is CASNGESKETQYF. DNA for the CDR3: TGTGCCAGCAACGGGGAATCCAAAGAGACCCAGTACTTC.

The CDR3 bases are TGTGCCAGCAGACCCGGACTAGCGGGGGCCACTGACATTCAGTACTTC. Protein: CASRPGLAGATDIQYF. The chain combines TRBV12-3 or TRBV12-4 with TRBJ2-4; the match to TRBD2 covers 13 bases. Trimming removed 6 bases from V and 8 bases from J; junction bases left unmatched: 10. The CDR3 extends over 16 amino acids.

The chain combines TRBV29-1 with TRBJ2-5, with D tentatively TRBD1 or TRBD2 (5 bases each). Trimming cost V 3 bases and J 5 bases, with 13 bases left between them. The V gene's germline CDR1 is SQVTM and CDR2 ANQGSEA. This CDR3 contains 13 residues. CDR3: CSVEFVWGETQYF. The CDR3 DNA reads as TGCAGCGTTGAGTTTGTTTGGGGGGAGACCCAGTACTTC.

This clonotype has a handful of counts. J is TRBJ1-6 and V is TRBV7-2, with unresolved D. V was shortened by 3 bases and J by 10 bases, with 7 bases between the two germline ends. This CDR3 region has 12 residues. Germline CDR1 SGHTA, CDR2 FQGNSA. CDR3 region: CASSFKESPLHF. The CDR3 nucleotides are TGTGCCAGCAGCTTCAAGGAATCACCCCTCCACTTT.

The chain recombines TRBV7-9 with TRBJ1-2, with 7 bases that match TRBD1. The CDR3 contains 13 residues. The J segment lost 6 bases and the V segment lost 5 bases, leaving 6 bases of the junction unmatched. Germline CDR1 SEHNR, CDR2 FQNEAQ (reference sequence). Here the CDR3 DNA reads TGTGCCAGCAGCGCTAGGACAGGCCATGGCTACACCTTC. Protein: CASSARTGHGYTF.